This T cell receptor (beta chain) was sequenced in a study of T-cell reconstitution after alpha-beta-depleted transplantation in children (dated by TCRdb to 2016 to 2018). At the level of the whole study: The study quantitatively tracked T-cell immune reconstitution after TCRalphabeta/CD19-depleted allogeneic hematopoietic cell transplantation in children using TCR repertoire profiling. What the authors observed across the whole study: In some patients, the high TCRbeta diversity seen at day 60 was put down to recipient T cells and intrathymic progenitors that had survived conditioning. The frequencies of hyperexpanded clones fell over the following months, and after one year, T-cell counts and TCRbeta diversity were mostly attributed to newly produced T cells. The apparently early recovery of alphabetaT-cell counts about two months after transplant reportedly depended on only several hundred rapidly expanded clones that came from non-depleted graft cells.

This clonotype was observed a single time. The antigen it recognizes is unknown. No base qualities exist here, and no much larger clone lies one base off it. One read yields weak evidence. Receptor amplification or capture employed PCR. The sequencing machine was an Illumina HiSeq 2500. Molecular barcoding was employed in the preparation of TCR libraries, with unique molecular identifiers being used to normalize TCRbeta repertoire quantification. TCRdb itself trimmed the public reads at Q25 with fastp, ran MiXCR and retained productive beta chains. Records with the same CDR3 protein are collapsed into one entry carrying the most frequent genes and DNA. A total of hundreds of thousands of distinct CDR3 sequences appear in this sample, 13% of them only once. The leading ten clones occupy approximately 2.1% of the sample. This specimen's treatment or condition label, per the study, means: allogeneic hematopoietic cell transplantation with graft depleted of TCRalphabeta T cells and CD19 B cells. The children who served as transplant recipients had been given grafts of TCRalphabeta/CD19-depleted allogeneic hematopoietic cells.

Sequenced material: PBMCs, mostly from graft donor cells, taken 360 days after TCRalphabeta/CD19-depleted stem cell transplant. This clonotype was sampled from a male patient under 18 who had a stem cell transplant for acute myeloid leukemia, so the T cells may come from the graft donor.

The CDR3 region: CASSLLAVSYEQYF. The nucleotide sequence reads TGTGCCAGCAGTTTATTAGCGGTCTCCTACGAGCAGTACTTC. In this chain, TRBV27 is recombined with TRBJ2-7, with a weak D call of TRBD2 (6 bases match). From cysteine to phenylalanine, the CDR3 is 14 amino acids long. The retained sequence is limited to the CDR3, 42 bases, with the frame set at the first base. V sheds 1 base and J sheds 0 bases, leaving 7 bases between their ends. CDR1 and CDR2 were assigned from the germline V gene (reference sequence) as MNHEY and SMNVEV.